Following are 15 T cell receptor beta chains from one sample sequenced in a study of identical twins. TCRdb re-called the 5' RACE reads with MiXCR, one entry per CDR3 protein. This sample has 1.5 million to 2 million distinct CDR3 sequences, with around 29% found just once. The sample taken for sequencing was cord blood. These receptor sequences come from a newborn girl in good health.

The chain has TRBV28 and TRBJ2-7; 8 bases fit TRBD1. V trimming: 5 bases; J trimming: 4 bases; junction bases outside the gene matches: 10. Germline V gene data show CDR1 as MDHEN and CDR2 as SYDVKM. This CDR3 is 15 amino acids long. CDR3 nucleotide sequence: TGTGCCAGCAGTGGACGTACAGGGGGATGGTACGAGCAGTACTTC. Residues: CASSGRTGGWYEQYF.

This clonotype has just a few counts. This chain uses TRBV7-9 with TRBJ2-5; D is unclear. Deletions cut 1 base from V and 11 bases from J, with 11 bases between. CDR1 SEHNR and CDR2 FQNEAQ come from the germline V gene (reference sequence). The CDR3 totals 12 residues. The CDR3 region has the DNA TGTGCCAGCAGCTTAGATCCAGCTAAGCAGTACTTC. This codes for CASSLDPAKQYF.

This clonotype has just a few counts. The chain couples TRBV5-1 to TRBJ2-7; D may be TRBD1 (8 bases). Trimming left V 4 bases short and J 2 bases short, with 16 bases between. This CDR3 region has 15 residues. Germline V CDR1 and CDR2: SGHRS, YFSETQ. This CDR3 is CASSPTGEGTYEQYF. CDR3 DNA: TGCGCCAGCAGCCCGACAGGGGAGGGGACCTACGAGCAGTACTTC.

The chain employs TRBV20-1 and TRBJ2-7, with D uncertain. Trimming removed 2 bases from V and 2 bases from J, with 13 bases in between. CDR3 length: 14 residues. Germline lookup yields CDR1 DFQATT and CDR2 SNEGSKA (reference sequence). CDR3 protein: CSARTRERTYEQYF. The CDR3, as DNA: TGCAGTGCTAGAACTCGCGAGAGAACCTACGAGCAGTACTTC.

The V call is TRBV29-1, the J call TRBJ2-1, with 7 bases fitting TRBD1. This CDR3 contains 14 residues. Trimming removed 7 bases from V and 6 bases from J; junction bases left unmatched: 12. CDR1 is SQVTM, CDR2 ANQGSEA, per germline. CDR3 sequence (DNA): TGCAGCGCCACGAAGTCCCGGGACAGCAATGAGCAGTTCTTC. Its protein product is CSATKSRDSNEQFF.

This chain connects TRBV20-1 to TRBJ2-3, with D possibly matching TRBD1 (6 bases). The ends were cut back, 4 bases at V and 4 bases at J, with 9 bases in the middle. Germline lookup yields CDR1 DFQATT and CDR2 SNEGSKA (reference sequence). This CDR3 has 12 residues. The chain's CDR3 is CSAKQGSDTQYF. As DNA, the CDR3 is TGCAGTGCTAAACAGGGTTCAGATACGCAGTATTTT.

The chain uses TRBV5-1 and TRBJ2-7; 10 bases map to TRBD2. V shed 2 bases, J shed 7 bases, and the junction held 6 bases outside the gene matches. The germline V gene encodes CDR1 SGHRS and CDR2 YFSETQ. CDR3 size: 14 residues. The CDR3 DNA reads TGCGCCAGCAGCTTCTGGACTAGCGGCGGGGAGCAGTACTTC. This translates into CASSFWTSGGEQYF.

The table lists this clonotype with many counts. The CDR3 DNA reads as TGTGCCAGCAGCTTAGGAGGACAGGGGGACTATGGCTACACCTTC. Protein product: CASSLGGQGDYGYTF. The rearrangement joins TRBV7-2 to TRBJ1-2; 10 positions match TRBD1. This CDR3 spans 15 amino acids. In germline, CDR1 is SGHTA, CDR2 FQGNSA. The trim removed 1 base at V and 3 bases at J, leaving 2 bases unmatched. The full variable domain, rest sourced from reference TRBV7-2 and TRBJ1-2, is GAGVSQSPSNKVTEKGKDVELRCDPISGHTALYWYRQSLGQGLEFLIYFQGNSAPDKSGLPSDRFSAERTGGSVSTLTIQRTQQEDSAVYLCASSLGGQGDYGYTFGSGTRLTVV.

This chain links TRBV5-1 with TRBJ2-7; the match to TRBD2 covers 14 bases. V trimming: 10 bases; J trimming: 0 bases; junction bases outside the gene matches: 0. This CDR3 has 13 residues. Germline V CDR1 and CDR2: SGHRS, YFSETQ. CDR3 in amino acids: CAGTSGSSYEQYF. For the CDR3, the DNA is TGCGCCGGGACTAGCGGGAGCTCCTACGAGCAGTACTTC.

V usage is TRBV4-2 and J usage is TRBJ2-4; weak D call: TRBD1 (6 bases). The DNA end is more similar to TRBJ2-7, so the J call may be wrong. The CDR3 consists of 15 residues. Per germline, CDR1 LGHNA and CDR2 YNFKEQ. Here the CDR3 reads CASSQGGHGFDEQYF. CDR3 nucleotide sequence: TGTGCCAGCAGCCAAGGGGGACACGGGTTCGACGAGCAGTACTTC.

The table lists this clonotype with a few counts. The rearrangement links TRBV2 to TRBJ2-1; TRBD2 matches at 7 bases. J gave up 0 bases and V 6 bases, and 8 bases lay outside the gene matches. The CDR3 spans 16 residues. Germline V gives CDR1 SNHLY, CDR2 FYNNEI. The CDR3 sequence is CASRRNSGYSYNEQFF. The CDR3 DNA follows: TGTGCCAGCAGGAGGAATAGCGGGTACTCCTACAATGAGCAGTTCTTC. The full variable domain, completed using reference TRBV2 and TRBJ2-1, is EPEVTQTPSHQVTQMGQEVILRCVPISNHLYFYWYRQILGQKVEFLVSFYNNEISEKSEIFDDQFSVERPDGSNFTLKIRSTKLEDSAMYFCASRRNSGYSYNEQFFGPGTRLTVL.

This chain joins TRBV5-6 and TRBJ2-7, with 8 bases identical to TRBD2. Germline CDR1 SGHDT, CDR2 YYEEEE. V lost 5 bases to trimming and J lost 10 bases; unmatched junction nucleotides: 11. This CDR3 contains 13 residues. The CDR3 nucleotides are TGTGCCAGCAGTTACGCCGGGACTAGAGACCAGTACTTC. This gives the protein CASSYAGTRDQYF.

The rearrangement uses TRBV28 and TRBJ1-6; D is undetermined. Germline CDR1 and CDR2: MDHEN and SYDVKM. This CDR3 has 16 amino acids. The V end was cut by 5 bases, the J end by 7 bases, with 18 bases between. CDR3 residues: CASSTPELRSNSPLHF. CDR3 in DNA: TGTGCCAGCAGTACCCCAGAATTGCGGTCCAATTCACCCCTCCACTTT.

In this sample, this clonotype turned up a few times. The V gene is TRBV2, the J gene TRBJ1-1; D is possibly TRBD1 (5 bases). CDR3 size: 13 residues. The germline V and J ends were trimmed by 1 base and 9 bases, with 12 bases remaining between them. Germline CDR1 and CDR2: SNHLY and FYNNEI. The CDR3 sequence: CASSEEGQNQAFF. CDR3 DNA sequence: TGTGCCAGCAGTGAAGAGGGGCAGAATCAAGCTTTCTTT.

This clonotype was found many times. The chain joins TRBV12-3 or TRBV12-4 to TRBJ2-3; 11 bases fit TRBD1. Trimming took 6 bases from V and 9 from J; bases not matched to a gene: 11. The CDR3 extends over 15 amino acids. CDR3 protein: CASSLRDRGLATQYF. The CDR3, as DNA: TGTGCCAGCAGCCTCCGGGACAGGGGGTTGGCGACGCAGTATTTT.